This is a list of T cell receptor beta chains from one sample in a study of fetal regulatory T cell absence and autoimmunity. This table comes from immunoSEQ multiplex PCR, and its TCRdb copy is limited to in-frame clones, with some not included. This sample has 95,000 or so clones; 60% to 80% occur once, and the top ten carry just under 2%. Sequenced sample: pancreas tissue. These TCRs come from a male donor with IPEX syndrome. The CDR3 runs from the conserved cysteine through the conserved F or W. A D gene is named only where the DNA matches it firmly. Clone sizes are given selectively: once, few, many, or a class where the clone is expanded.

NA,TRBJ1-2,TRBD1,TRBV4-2,CASSQDKTGYYGYTF,TGTGCCAGCAGCCAAGATAAGACAGGGTACTATGGCTACACCTTC
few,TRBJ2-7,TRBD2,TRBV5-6,CASSPGLVYEQYF,TGTGCCAGCAGCCCGGGACTAGTCTACGAGCAGTACTTC
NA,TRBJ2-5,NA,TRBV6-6,CASSSRDGGQETQYF,TGTGCCAGCAGTTCCCGGGACGGGGGACAAGAGACCCAGTACTTC
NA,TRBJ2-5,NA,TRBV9,CASSVGSVTETQYF,TGTGCCAGCAGCGTAGGTAGCGTAACAGAGACCCAGTACTTC
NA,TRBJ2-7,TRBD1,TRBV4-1,CASSSDRVPYEQYF,TGCGCCAGCAGCTCGGACAGGGTACCCTACGAGCAGTACTTC
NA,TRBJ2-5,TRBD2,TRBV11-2,CASSLGLAGAGETQYF,TGTGCCAGCAGCTTAGGACTAGCGGGGGCCGGGGAGACCCAGTACTTC
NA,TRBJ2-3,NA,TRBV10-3,CAIRGLLTDTQYF,TGTGCCATCCGGGGACTTTTGACAGATACGCAGTATTTT
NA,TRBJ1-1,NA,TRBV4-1,CASSQEAGNTEAFF,TGCGCCAGCAGCCAAGAGGCAGGGAACACTGAAGCTTTCTTT
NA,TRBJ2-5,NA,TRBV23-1,CASSTTKPGVQETQYF,TGCGCCAGCAGTACAACCAAACCGGGGGTCCAAGAGACCCAGTACTTC
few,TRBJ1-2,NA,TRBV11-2,CASSLFGWHGYTF,TGTGCCAGCAGCTTATTTGGGTGGCATGGCTACACCTTC
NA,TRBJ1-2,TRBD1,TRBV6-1,CASSARTGTGRSGYTF,TGTGCCAGCAGTGCTAGAACCGGGACAGGGAGGAGTGGCTACACCTTC
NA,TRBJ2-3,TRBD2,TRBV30,CAWSLTPGLAGQDTQYF,TGTGCCTGGAGCCTTACCCCGGGACTAGCGGGGCAAGATACGCAGTATTTT
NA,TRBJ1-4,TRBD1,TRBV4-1,CASSQDNGGQGGEKLFF,TGCGCCAGCAGCCAAGATAACGGGGGACAGGGAGGTGAAAAACTGTTTTTT
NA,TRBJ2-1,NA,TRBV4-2,CASSQGAAPLRNEQFF,TGTGCCAGCAGCCAAGGGGCGGCTCCCCTCAGGAATGAGCAGTTCTTC
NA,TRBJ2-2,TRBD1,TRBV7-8,CASSAGTVNTGELFF,TGTGCCAGCAGCGCCGGGACAGTGAACACCGGGGAGCTGTTTTTT
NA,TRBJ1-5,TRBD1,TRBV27,CASSWGQGNQPQHF,TGTGCCAGCAGTTGGGGACAGGGCAATCAGCCCCAGCATTTT
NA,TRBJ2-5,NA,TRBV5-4,CASSFAGAVETQYF,TGTGCCAGCAGCTTCGCCGGGGCGGTAGAGACCCAGTACTTC
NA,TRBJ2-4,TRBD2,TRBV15,CATSRLGLAEKNIQYF,TGTGCCACCAGCAGACTGGGGCTAGCGGAAAAAAACATTCAGTACTTC
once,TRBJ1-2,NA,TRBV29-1,CSVSPGNYGYTF,TGCAGCGTCAGTCCGGGGAACTATGGCTACACCTTC
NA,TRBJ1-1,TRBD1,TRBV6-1,CASSIRTGNTEAFF,TGTGCCAGCAGTATAAGGACAGGAAACACTGAAGCTTTCTTT
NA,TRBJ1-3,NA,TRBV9,CASSTGNTIYF,TGTGCCAGCAGCACAGGAAACACCATATATTTT
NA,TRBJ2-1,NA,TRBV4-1,CASSQDGGHNEQFF,TGCGCCAGCAGCCAAGACGGAGGGCACAATGAGCAGTTCTTC
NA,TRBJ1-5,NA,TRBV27,CASSLIGYSNQPQHF,TGTGCCAGCAGTTTAATAGGCTATAGCAATCAGCCCCAGCATTTT
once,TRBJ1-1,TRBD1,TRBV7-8,CASTFRRDRGFTEAFF,TGTGCCAGCACCTTTAGACGGGACAGGGGTTTCACTGAAGCTTTCTTT
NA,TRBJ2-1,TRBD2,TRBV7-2,CASSFAGGYNEQFF,TGTGCCAGCAGCTTTGCGGGGGGGTACAATGAGCAGTTCTTC
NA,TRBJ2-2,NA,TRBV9,CASSVALELDGELFF,TGTGCCAGCAGCGTAGCCCTAGAACTGGACGGGGAGCTGTTTTTT
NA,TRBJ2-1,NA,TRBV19,CASSMGEGEQFF,TGTGCCAGTAGTATGGGCGAAGGGGAGCAGTTCTTC
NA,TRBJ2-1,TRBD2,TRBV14,CASSQDFYGRRQFF,TGTGCCAGCAGCCAAGATTTTTACGGGAGGCGGCAGTTCTTC
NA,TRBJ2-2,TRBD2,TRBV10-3,CAISVERGGPSAGELFF,TGTGCCATCAGTGTGGAGCGGGGGGGCCCATCAGCCGGGGAGCTGTTTTTT
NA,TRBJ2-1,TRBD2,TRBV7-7,CASSPGTSGGWEQFF,TGTGCTAGCAGCCCCGGGACTAGCGGGGGGTGGGAGCAGTTCTTC
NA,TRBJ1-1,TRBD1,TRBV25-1,CASRDRGRTEAFF,TGTGCCAGCCGAGACAGGGGGCGGACTGAAGCTTTCTTT
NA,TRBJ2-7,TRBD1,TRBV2,CASSEARDRGVYEQYF,TGTGCCAGCAGTGAAGCGCGTGACAGGGGGGTATACGAGCAGTACTTC
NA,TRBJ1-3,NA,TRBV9,CASSVGRSSGNTIYF,TGTGCCAGCAGCGTCGGCAGGTCCTCTGGAAACACCATATATTTT
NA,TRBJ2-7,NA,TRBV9,CASSTRQDSYEQYF,TGTGCCAGCAGCACGAGACAGGATTCCTACGAGCAGTACTTC
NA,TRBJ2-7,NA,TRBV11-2,CASSSEGETLSYEQYF,TGTGCCAGCAGCTCAGAAGGGGAGACCCTTTCCTACGAGCAGTACTTC
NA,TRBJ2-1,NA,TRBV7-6,CASSPRRGKLSNEQFF,TGTGCCAGCAGCCCTCGGCGGGGAAAATTAAGCAATGAGCAGTTCTTC
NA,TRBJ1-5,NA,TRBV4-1,CASSQGFNQPQHF,TGCGCCAGCAGCCAAGGTTTTAATCAGCCCCAGCATTTT
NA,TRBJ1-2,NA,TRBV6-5,CAIGRPYGYTF,TGTGCCATCGGACGGCCCTATGGCTACACCTTC
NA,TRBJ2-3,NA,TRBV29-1,CSVEDRGSSTDTQYF,TGCAGCGTTGAAGATCGAGGGTCTAGCACAGATACGCAGTATTTT
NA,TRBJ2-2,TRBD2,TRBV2,CASKQAGHTGELFF,TGTGCCAGCAAACAAGCGGGACACACCGGGGAGCTGTTTTTT
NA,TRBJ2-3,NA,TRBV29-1,CSVEVPAGNTDTQYF,TGCAGCGTTGAAGTCCCGGCAGGGAACACAGATACGCAGTATTTT
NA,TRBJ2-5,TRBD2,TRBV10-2,CASSRGGTQYF,TGCGCCAGCAGCCGGGGGGGGACCCAGTACTTC
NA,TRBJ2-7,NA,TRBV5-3,CARSLLWLYQYEQYF,TGTGCCAGAAGCTTGCTTTGGCTCTACCAATACGAGCAGTACTTC
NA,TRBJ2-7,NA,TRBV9,CASSVGDGAYEQYF,TGTGCCAGCAGCGTAGGGGACGGCGCCTACGAGCAGTACTTC
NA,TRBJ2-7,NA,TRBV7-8,CASSTLPTYEQYF,TGTGCCAGCAGCACACTCCCTACCTACGAGCAGTACTTC